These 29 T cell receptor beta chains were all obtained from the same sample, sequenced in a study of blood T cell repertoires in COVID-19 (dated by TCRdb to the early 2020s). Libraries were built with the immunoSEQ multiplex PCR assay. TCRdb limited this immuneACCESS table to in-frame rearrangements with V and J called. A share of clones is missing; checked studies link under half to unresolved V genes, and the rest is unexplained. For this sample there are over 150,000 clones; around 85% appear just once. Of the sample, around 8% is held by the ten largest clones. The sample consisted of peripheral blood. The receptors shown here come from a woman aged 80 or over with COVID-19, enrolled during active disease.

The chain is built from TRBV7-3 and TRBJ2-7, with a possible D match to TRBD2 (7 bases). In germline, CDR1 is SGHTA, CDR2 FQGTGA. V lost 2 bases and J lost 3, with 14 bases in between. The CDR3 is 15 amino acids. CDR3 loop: CASSLYGGGNYEQYF. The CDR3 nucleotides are TGTGCCAGCAGCTTATATGGCGGGGGCAACTACGAGCAGTACTTC.

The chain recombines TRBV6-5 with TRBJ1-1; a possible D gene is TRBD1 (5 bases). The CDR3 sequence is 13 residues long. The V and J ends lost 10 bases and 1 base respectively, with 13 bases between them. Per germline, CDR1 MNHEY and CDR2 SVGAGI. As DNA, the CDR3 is TGTGCCACGGCGCGGGACCCGAACACTGAAGCTTTCTTT. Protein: CATARDPNTEAFF.

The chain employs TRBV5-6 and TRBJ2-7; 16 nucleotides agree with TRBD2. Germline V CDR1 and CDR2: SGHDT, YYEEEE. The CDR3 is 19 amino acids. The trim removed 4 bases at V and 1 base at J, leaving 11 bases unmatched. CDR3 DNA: TGTGCCAGCAGCCCCCGTTGGGGACTAGCGGGAGGGGGGTCCTACGAGCAGTACTTC. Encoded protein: CASSPRWGLAGGGSYEQYF.

CDR3 protein: CASSGQVGSNEQFF. In DNA, the CDR3 is TGTGCCAGCAGCGGACAGGTAGGGTCCAATGAGCAGTTCTTC. The chain uses TRBV9 and TRBJ2-1, with a possible D match to TRBD1 (6 bases). CDR3 length: 14 amino acids. V shed 3 bases and J shed 6 bases, with 13 bases lying between them. Germline CDR1 and CDR2: SGDLS and YYNGEE.

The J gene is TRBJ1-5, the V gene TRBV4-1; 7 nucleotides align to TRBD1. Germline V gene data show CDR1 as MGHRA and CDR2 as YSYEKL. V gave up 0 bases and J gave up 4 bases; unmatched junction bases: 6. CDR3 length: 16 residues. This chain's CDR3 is CASSQEEGQRNQPQHF. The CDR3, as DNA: TGCGCCAGCAGCCAAGAGGAGGGACAGCGAAATCAGCCCCAGCATTTT.

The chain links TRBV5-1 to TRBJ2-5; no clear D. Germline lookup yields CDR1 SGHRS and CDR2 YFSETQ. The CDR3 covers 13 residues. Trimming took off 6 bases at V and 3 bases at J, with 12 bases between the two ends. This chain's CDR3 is CASTIPGEETQYF. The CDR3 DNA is TGCGCCAGCACCATTCCCGGTGAAGAGACCCAGTACTTC.

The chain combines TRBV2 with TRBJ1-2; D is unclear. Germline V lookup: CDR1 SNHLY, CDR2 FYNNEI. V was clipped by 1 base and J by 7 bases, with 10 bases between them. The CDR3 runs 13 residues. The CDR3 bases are TGTGCCAGCAGTGAAGGAGCGCCGGGTGGCTACACCTTC. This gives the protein CASSEGAPGGYTF.

CDR3: CASTRTAKHNQPQHF. The CDR3 nucleotides read TGTGCCAGCACCCGGACAGCCAAACACAATCAGCCCCAGCATTTT. V gene TRBV7-2 combines with J gene TRBJ1-5; maybe TRBD1 (6 bases). The CDR3 runs to 15 residues. Trimming took 7 bases from V and 3 from J, leaving 16 bases between them. The germline V gene encodes CDR1 SGHTA and CDR2 FQGNSA.

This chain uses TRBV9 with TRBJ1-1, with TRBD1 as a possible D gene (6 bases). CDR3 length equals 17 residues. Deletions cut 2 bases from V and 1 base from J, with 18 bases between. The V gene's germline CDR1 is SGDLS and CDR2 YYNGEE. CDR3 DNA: TGTGCCAGCAGCGTTTTGGGGATGGGCAGGGGGAACACTGAAGCTTTCTTT. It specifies CASSVLGMGRGNTEAFF.

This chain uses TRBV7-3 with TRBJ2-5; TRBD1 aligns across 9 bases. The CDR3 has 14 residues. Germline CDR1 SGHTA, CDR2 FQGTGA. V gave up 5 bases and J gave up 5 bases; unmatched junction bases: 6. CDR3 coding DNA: TGTGCCAGCAGCGTAAGGACAGGGGACGAGACCCAGTACTTC. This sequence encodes CASSVRTGDETQYF.

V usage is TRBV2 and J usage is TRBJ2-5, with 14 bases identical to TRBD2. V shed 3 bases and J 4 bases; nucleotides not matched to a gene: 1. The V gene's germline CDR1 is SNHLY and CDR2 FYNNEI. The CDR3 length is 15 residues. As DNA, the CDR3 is TGTGCCAGCAGTGATGGACTAGCGGGAGGAGAGACCCAGTACTTC. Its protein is CASSDGLAGGETQYF.

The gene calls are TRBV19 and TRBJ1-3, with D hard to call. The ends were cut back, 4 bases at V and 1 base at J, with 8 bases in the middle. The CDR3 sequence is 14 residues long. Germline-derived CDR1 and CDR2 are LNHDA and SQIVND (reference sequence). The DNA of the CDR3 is TGTGCCAGTAGTACAACGGTATCTGGAAACACCATATATTTT. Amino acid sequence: CASSTTVSGNTIYF.

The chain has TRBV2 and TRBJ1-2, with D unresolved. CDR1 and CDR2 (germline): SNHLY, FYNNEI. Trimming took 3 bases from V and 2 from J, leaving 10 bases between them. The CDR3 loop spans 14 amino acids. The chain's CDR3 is CASSETTVNYGYTF. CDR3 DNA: TGTGCCAGCAGTGAGACAACCGTGAACTATGGCTACACCTTC.

The CDR3 region is CASSLATRARGGYTF. The CDR3 DNA follows: TGTGCCAGCAGCTTAGCTACCAGGGCGAGAGGAGGCTACACCTTC. The chain couples TRBV7-6 to TRBJ1-2, with D maybe TRBD1 (5 bases). CDR1 and CDR2 from the germline V gene are SGHVS and FNYEAQ. Trimming shortened V by 0 bases and J by 8 bases, and 16 bases separated the two germline ends. The CDR3 has 15 amino acids.

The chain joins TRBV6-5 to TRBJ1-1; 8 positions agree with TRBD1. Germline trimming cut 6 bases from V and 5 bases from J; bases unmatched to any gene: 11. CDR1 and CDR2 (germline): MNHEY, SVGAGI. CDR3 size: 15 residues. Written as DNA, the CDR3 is TGTGCCAGCAGGTCCACCGGGACAGGTAGTACTGAAGCTTTCTTT. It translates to CASRSTGTGSTEAFF.

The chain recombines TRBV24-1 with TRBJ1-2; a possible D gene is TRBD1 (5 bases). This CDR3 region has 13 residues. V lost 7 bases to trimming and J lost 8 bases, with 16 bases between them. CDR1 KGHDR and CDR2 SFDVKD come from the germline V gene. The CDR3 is CATREGPTGGYTF. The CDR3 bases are TGTGCCACCAGGGAGGGCCCCACAGGAGGCTACACCTTC.

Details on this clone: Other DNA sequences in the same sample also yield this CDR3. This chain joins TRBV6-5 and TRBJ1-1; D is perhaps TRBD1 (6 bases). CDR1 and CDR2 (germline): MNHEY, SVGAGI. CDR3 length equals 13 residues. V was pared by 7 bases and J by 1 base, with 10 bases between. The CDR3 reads CASTRTANTEAFF. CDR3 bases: TGTGCCAGCACTCGGACAGCGAACACTGAAGCTTTCTTT.

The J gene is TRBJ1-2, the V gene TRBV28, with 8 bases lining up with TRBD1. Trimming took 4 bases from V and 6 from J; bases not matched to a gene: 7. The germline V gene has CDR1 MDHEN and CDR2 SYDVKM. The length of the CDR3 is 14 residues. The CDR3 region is CASSSQGGKNGYTF. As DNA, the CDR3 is TGTGCCAGCAGTTCACAGGGGGGGAAGAATGGCTACACCTTC.

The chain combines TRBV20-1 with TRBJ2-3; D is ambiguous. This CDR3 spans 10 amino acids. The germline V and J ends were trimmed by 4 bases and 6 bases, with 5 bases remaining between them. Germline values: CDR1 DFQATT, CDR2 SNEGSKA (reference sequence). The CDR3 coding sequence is TGCAGTGCTATGCGTGATACGCAGTATTTT. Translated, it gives CSAMRDTQYF.

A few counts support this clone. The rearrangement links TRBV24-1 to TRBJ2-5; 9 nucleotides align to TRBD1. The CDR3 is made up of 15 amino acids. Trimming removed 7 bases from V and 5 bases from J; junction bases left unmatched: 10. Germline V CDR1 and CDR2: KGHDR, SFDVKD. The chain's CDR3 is CATSRGTGSGETQYF. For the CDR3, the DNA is TGTGCCACCAGCCGTGGGACAGGGTCAGGGGAGACCCAGTACTTC.

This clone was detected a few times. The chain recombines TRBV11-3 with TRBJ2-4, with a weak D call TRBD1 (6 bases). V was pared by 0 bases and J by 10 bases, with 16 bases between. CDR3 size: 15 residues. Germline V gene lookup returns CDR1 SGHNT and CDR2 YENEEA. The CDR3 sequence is CASSLEGATRGIQYF. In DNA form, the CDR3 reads TGTGCCAGCAGCTTAGAGGGGGCTACGAGGGGAATTCAGTACTTC. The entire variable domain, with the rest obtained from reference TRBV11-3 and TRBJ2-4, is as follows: EAGVVQSPRYKIIEKKQPVAFWCNPISGHNTLYWYLQNLGQGPELLIRYENEEAVDDSQLPKDRFSAERLKGVDSTLKIQPAELGDSAVYLCASSLEGATRGIQYFGAGTRLSVL.

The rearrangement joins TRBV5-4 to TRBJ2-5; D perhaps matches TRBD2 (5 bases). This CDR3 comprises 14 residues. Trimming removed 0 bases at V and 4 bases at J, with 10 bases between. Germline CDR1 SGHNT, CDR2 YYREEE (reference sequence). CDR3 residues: CASSLGRIRETQYF. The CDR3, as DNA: TGTGCCAGCAGCTTGGGGAGGATCAGAGAGACCCAGTACTTC.

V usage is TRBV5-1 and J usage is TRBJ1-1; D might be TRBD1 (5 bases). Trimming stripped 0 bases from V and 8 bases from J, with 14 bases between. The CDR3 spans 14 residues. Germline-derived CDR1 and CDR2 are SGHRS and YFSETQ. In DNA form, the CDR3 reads TGCGCCAGCAGCTTGGCCGCCGACAGTCTGGAAGCTTTCTTT. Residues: CASSLAADSLEAFF.

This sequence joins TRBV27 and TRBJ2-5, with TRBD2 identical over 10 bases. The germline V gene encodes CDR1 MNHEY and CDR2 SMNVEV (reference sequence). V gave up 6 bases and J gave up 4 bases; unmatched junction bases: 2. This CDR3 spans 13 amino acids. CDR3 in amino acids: CASSLAGVETQYF. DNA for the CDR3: TGTGCCAGCAGCCTAGCGGGAGTAGAGACCCAGTACTTC.

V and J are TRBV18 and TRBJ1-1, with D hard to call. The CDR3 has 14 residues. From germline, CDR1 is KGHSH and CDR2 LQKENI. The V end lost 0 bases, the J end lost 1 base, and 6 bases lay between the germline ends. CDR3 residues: CASSPPNGNTEAFF. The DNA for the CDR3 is TGTGCCAGCTCACCACCGAACGGGAACACTGAAGCTTTCTTT.

The CDR3 spells CASSLTSPSGGASTGELFF. CDR3 DNA: TGTGCCAGCAGCTTAACGAGCCCTAGCGGGGGGGCGAGCACCGGGGAGCTGTTTTTT. The V call is TRBV7-3, the J call TRBJ2-2; 12 nucleotides align to TRBD2. There are 19 residues in the CDR3. Losses at the gene ends were 0 bases for V and 4 bases for J; bases not matched to a gene: 9. The V gene's germline CDR1 is SGHTA and CDR2 FQGTGA.

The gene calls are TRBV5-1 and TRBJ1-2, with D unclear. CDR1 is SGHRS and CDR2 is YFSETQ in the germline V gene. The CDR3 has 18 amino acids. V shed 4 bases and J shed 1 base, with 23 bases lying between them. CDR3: CASSRLGGRTENNYGYTF. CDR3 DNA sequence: TGCGCCAGCAGCCGATTAGGAGGGAGGACGGAGAATAACTATGGCTACACCTTC.

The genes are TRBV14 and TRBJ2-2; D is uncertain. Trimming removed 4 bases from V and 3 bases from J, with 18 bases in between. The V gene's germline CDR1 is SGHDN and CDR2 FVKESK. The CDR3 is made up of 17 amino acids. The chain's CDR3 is CASSPSPGETHTGELFF. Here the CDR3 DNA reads TGTGCCAGCAGCCCCTCCCCCGGAGAGACTCACACCGGGGAGCTGTTTTTT.

CDR3 bases: TGTGCCAGCAGCGGGGGGTCACAGTTTAGCAATCAGCCCCAGCATTTT. It translates to CASSGGSQFSNQPQHF. The rearrangement links TRBV7-8 to TRBJ1-5, with a weak D call TRBD1 (5 bases). CDR3 length: 16 amino acids. Germline assignment: CDR1 SGHVS and CDR2 FQNEAQ. V was cut by 5 bases and J by 0 bases, with 14 bases left in between. The whole variable domain, filled in from reference TRBV7-8 and TRBJ1-5, reads GAGVSQSPRYKVAKRGQDVALRCDPISGHVSLFWYQQALGQGPEFLTYFQNEAQLDKSGLPSDRFFAERPEGSVSTLKIQRTQQEDSAVYLCASSGGSQFSNQPQHFGDGTRLSIL.